This T cell receptor beta chain originates from a study of cytomegalovirus exposure and HLA in healthy donors. This CDR3 region has 17 residues. CDR1 SGHVS and CDR2 FNYEAQ come from the germline V gene. Trimming shortened V by 3 bases and J by 1 base, and 16 bases separated the two germline ends. Study-level points and caveats: Judged likely to be a sequencing artifact was a cluster of highly shared sequence variants. When presence/absence was analysed, sequencing depth was taken to be roughly uniform across donors. A later analysis linked a missense DCLRE1C variant to TCR beta V- and J-gene trimming. As a later analysis revealed, most CMV-associated TCR beta chains appeared HLA-restricted.

The PCR employed 60 Vbeta primers together with 13 Jbeta primers. Sequenced by immunoSEQ multiplex PCR; TCRdb stores in-frame clones only, minus some. This sample has under 150,000 clones, with approximately 80% found just once. This clone was seen only a few times. Its antigen is unidentified. The chain joins TRBV7-6 to TRBJ1-3; D gene uncertain. This sequence was found in a man younger than 35 in good health and CMV-seronegative. Specimen: PBMCs. Here the CDR3 reads CASSLRQAIGSGNTIYF. The CDR3 nucleotides read TGTGCCAGCAGCTTGCGACAAGCCATAGGTTCTGGAAACACCATATATTTT. The variable domain in full, with the rest retrieved from reference TRBV7-6 and TRBJ1-3, is GAGVSQSPRYKVTKRGQDVALRCDPISGHVSLYWYRQALGQGPEFLTYFNYEAQQDKSGLPNDRFSAERPEGSISTLTIQRTEQRDSAMYRCASSLRQAIGSGNTIYFGEGSWLTVV.